The 24 T cell receptor beta chains presented below share a single source sample, sequenced in a study of shared clonotypes between healthy human individuals. This table comes from immunoSEQ multiplex PCR, and its TCRdb copy is limited to in-frame clones, with some not included. Of 2 million to 3 million clones detected, under 95% appear once; the ten largest clones hold 0.36%. Sequencing was done on a sample of naive CD4+ T cells from PBMCs. Subset reported: CD45RA+ positively selected. The receptor set was obtained from a man aged 18 to 30 in good health. Some clones in this sample may be carry-over from other donors' samples.

J is TRBJ2-5 and V is TRBV7-8, with 7 positions matching TRBD1. J lost 2 bases, V lost 7 bases, and 4 bases had no gene match. CDR3 length: 13 residues. Germline V gene data show CDR1 as SGHVS and CDR2 as FQNEAQ. The CDR3 DNA follows: TGTGCCAGCACAGGGGGTCGTCAAGAGACCCAGTACTTC. As protein: CASTGGRQETQYF.

This clone has just one count. V gene TRBV6-5 combines with J gene TRBJ1-1; D may be TRBD1 (6 bases). V was trimmed by 5 bases and J by 2 bases, leaving 15 bases between them. Germline CDR1 is MNHEY and CDR2 is SVGAGI. There are 15 residues in the CDR3. The DNA for the CDR3 is TGTGCCAGCAGTCGAACAGGGTTCCGTAACACTGAAGCTTTCTTT. Its translation is CASSRTGFRNTEAFF.

In regard to this clone: Additional DNA sequences in this sample encode the identical CDR3. The chain carries TRBV29-1 and TRBJ2-7; D gene ambiguous. The CDR3 is 11 residues long. With 3 bases removed from V and 9 bases from J, the gap between germline ends came to 12 bases. Germline-derived CDR1 and CDR2 are SQVTM and ANQGSEA. The CDR3 DNA reads as TGCAGCGTTGAGGATACGGTGGGGCAGTACTTC. It translates to CSVEDTVGQYF.

The chain employs TRBV4-2 and TRBJ2-7; 12 bases fit TRBD1. From germline, CDR1 is LGHNA and CDR2 YNFKEQ. The V segment lost 4 bases and the J segment 4 bases; nucleotides outside the gene matches: 14. This CDR3 contains 18 residues. The CDR3 sequence: CASSRLNQAGQGAYEQYF. The DNA of the CDR3 is TGTGCCAGCAGCCGCTTAAACCAAGCGGGACAGGGGGCATACGAGCAGTACTTC.

The V gene is TRBV9, the J gene TRBJ2-3; D is undetermined. V shed 2 bases and J shed 1 base, with 11 bases lying between them. This CDR3 comprises 15 residues. Germline-derived CDR1 and CDR2 are SGDLS and YYNGEE. The CDR3 DNA follows: TGTGCCAGCAGCGTCAATCCTCTAGGCACAGATACGCAGTATTTT. It yields the protein CASSVNPLGTDTQYF. The variable domain in full, with the rest retrieved from reference TRBV9 and TRBJ2-3, is DSGVTQTPKHLITATGQRVTLRCSPRSGDLSVYWYQQSLDQGLQFLIQYYNGEERAKGNILERFSAQQFPDLHSELNLSSLELGDSALYFCASSVNPLGTDTQYFGPGTRLTVL.

This chain joins TRBV9 and TRBJ1-2; D unclear. V dropped 0 bases and J dropped 6 bases, with 15 bases sitting between them. Germline V lookup: CDR1 SGDLS, CDR2 YYNGEE. This CDR3 is 15 amino acids long. CDR3 in DNA: TGTGCCAGCAGCGTAGGACTTTTCAAAGCCGATGGCTACACCTTC. This codes for CASSVGLFKADGYTF. Full variable domain (rest looked up from reference TRBV9 and TRBJ1-2): DSGVTQTPKHLITATGQRVTLRCSPRSGDLSVYWYQQSLDQGLQFLIQYYNGEERAKGNILERFSAQQFPDLHSELNLSSLELGDSALYFCASSVGLFKADGYTFGSGTRLTVV.

This chain connects TRBV14 to TRBJ2-2, with D possibly being TRBD1 (5 bases). Germline V gives CDR1 SGHDN, CDR2 FVKESK. The CDR3 is made up of 14 amino acids. V was pared by 4 bases and J by 4 bases, with 10 bases between. As DNA, the CDR3 is TGTGCCAGCAGCCGGAGTGGGGCCACCGGGGAGCTGTTTTTT. As protein: CASSRSGATGELFF.

This chain joins TRBV5-1 and TRBJ1-1; D uncertain. The germline CDR1 and CDR2 sequences are SGHRS and YFSETQ. This CDR3 contains 14 residues. V was clipped by 6 bases and J by 1 base, with 13 bases between them. CDR3 nucleotide sequence: TGCGCCAGCAAGGGTGAGGGATCGAACACTGAAGCTTTCTTT. It is translated as CASKGEGSNTEAFF.

The chain couples TRBV27 to TRBJ1-4; D unresolved. This CDR3 comprises 12 residues. CDR1 MNHEY and CDR2 SMNVEV come from the germline V gene (reference sequence). Trimming stripped 4 bases from V and 4 bases from J, with 4 bases between. CDR3 nucleotide sequence: TGTGCCAGCAGTTCAGATAATGAAAAACTGTTTTTT. The encoded protein is CASSSDNEKLFF.

This clone was seen only once. The rearrangement uses TRBV7-3 and TRBJ1-1; 8 bases agree with TRBD1. Germline CDR1 and CDR2: SGHTA and FQGTGA. The CDR3 covers 16 residues. The J segment lost 1 base and the V segment lost 2 bases, leaving 6 bases of the junction unmatched. Here the CDR3 DNA reads TGTGCCAGCAGCTTAGGGGGTGGGACAGGGAACACTGAAGCTTTCTTT. Protein sequence: CASSLGGGTGNTEAFF.

This chain joins TRBV6-1 and TRBJ1-5; D might be TRBD1 (5 bases). CDR3 length equals 13 residues. Germline values: CDR1 MNHNS, CDR2 SASEGT. V was clipped by 2 bases and J by 5 bases, with 7 bases between them. The CDR3 is CASSEMGDQPQHF. DNA for the CDR3: TGTGCCAGCAGTGAAATGGGGGATCAGCCCCAGCATTTT.

This chain connects TRBV2 to TRBJ2-7, with D hard to call. V lost 11 bases and J 3 bases, leaving 14 bases between the germline ends. The CDR3 is 12 residues long. Germline CDR1 reads SNHLY; CDR2 reads FYNNEI. CDR3 protein: CAGNHGGYEQYF. In DNA, the CDR3 is TGTGCCGGGAACCATGGTGGCTACGAGCAGTACTTC.

V is TRBV7-3 and J is TRBJ2-1; D unclear. Germline assignment: CDR1 SGHTA and CDR2 FQGTGA. CDR3 length: 14 residues. Trimming left V 2 bases short and J 7 bases short, with 12 bases between. CDR3 coding DNA: TGTGCCAGCAGCTTAGGTGCCAGTGCTAATGAGCAGTTCTTC. It specifies CASSLGASANEQFF.

This clone was observed once. The rearrangement uses TRBV27 and TRBJ2-1, with 9 nucleotides matching TRBD2. The length of the CDR3 is 15 residues. The V and J ends lost 2 bases and 13 bases, in that order; junction bases with no gene match: 12. Germline V gene lookup returns CDR1 MNHEY and CDR2 SMNVEV (reference sequence). The CDR3 bases are TGTGCCAGCAGTTTAATCGCCCGGGGCGGGAGGGCCCAGTTCTTC. It specifies CASSLIARGGRAQFF.

The chain joins TRBV19 to TRBJ2-2; 7 bases agree with TRBD1. This CDR3 is 13 amino acids long. J lost 2 bases, V lost 9 bases, and 3 bases had no gene match. CDR1 LNHDA and CDR2 SQIVND come from the germline V gene (reference sequence). For the CDR3, the DNA is TGTGCCAGCTACAGGGGAAACACCGGGGAGCTGTTTTTT. It codes for CASYRGNTGELFF.

The rearrangement joins TRBV28 to TRBJ1-1, with D perhaps TRBD1 (5 bases). CDR1 and CDR2 from the germline V gene are MDHEN and SYDVKM. V was cut by 6 bases and J by 2 bases, with 10 bases left in between. The CDR3 is made up of 13 amino acids. This CDR3 reads CASRRDPNTEAFF. In DNA, the CDR3 is TGTGCCAGCAGGCGGGACCCCAACACTGAAGCTTTCTTT. Full variable domain (outside the CDR3, taken from reference TRBV28 and TRBJ1-1): DVKVTQSSRYLVKRTGEKVFLECVQDMDHENMFWYRQDPGLGLRLIYFSYDVKMKEKGDIPEGYSVSREKKERFSLILESASTNQTSMYLCASRRDPNTEAFFGQGTRLTVV.

The chain employs TRBV30 and TRBJ1-3; D not certain. With 7 bases removed from V and 3 bases from J, the gap between germline ends came to 22 bases. CDR1 GTSNPN and CDR2 SVGIG come from the germline V gene (reference sequence). The CDR3 covers 16 residues. CDR3 region: CAFTRAGGFGGNTIYF. The CDR3, as DNA: TGTGCCTTCACGAGGGCAGGCGGGTTTGGTGGAAACACCATATATTTT.

The chain combines TRBV19 with TRBJ1-1, with 7 nucleotides matching TRBD1. The CDR3 covers 12 residues. Germline assignment: CDR1 LNHDA and CDR2 SQIVND (reference sequence). Trimming removed 2 bases from V and 7 bases from J; junction bases left unmatched: 1. The CDR3 bases are TGTGCCAGTAGTATACAGGGGGGTGAAGCTTTCTTT. Translated, it gives CASSIQGGEAFF.

With regard to this clone: Distinct nucleotide sequences in the sample also encode this CDR3. The rearrangement links TRBV12-5 to TRBJ1-1, with unresolved D. CDR1 is LGHNT and CDR2 is FRNRAP in the germline V gene. The CDR3 runs to 13 residues. V was trimmed by 1 base and J by 5 bases, leaving 8 bases between them. The CDR3 DNA follows: TGTGCTAGTGGTTTGGGGGGAAGGACTGAAGCTTTCTTT. This translates into CASGLGGRTEAFF.

J is TRBJ2-1 and V is TRBV5-1; 10 bases are a match to TRBD2. The CDR3 consists of 15 residues. The germline CDR1 and CDR2 sequences are SGHRS and YFSETQ. V dropped 0 bases and J dropped 7; count of bases not matched to a gene: 4. The CDR3 reads CASSLASSGRNEQFF. CDR3 sequence (DNA): TGCGCCAGCAGCTTGGCTTCTAGCGGGAGAAATGAGCAGTTCTTC.

The chain has TRBV6-1 and TRBJ2-3, with D perhaps matching TRBD2 (6 bases). The CDR3 runs 13 residues. Germline V gene data show CDR1 as MNHNS and CDR2 as SASEGT. Between the trimmed V and J ends, which lost 3 bases and 4 bases, there was a span of 8 bases. CDR3 in DNA: TGTGCCAGCAGTGATCCGGGGGCAGATACGCAGTATTTT. Its translation is CASSDPGADTQYF.

The chain recombines TRBV9 with TRBJ2-2; 7 bases map to TRBD2. The germline V gene encodes CDR1 SGDLS and CDR2 YYNGEE. The trim removed 2 bases at V and 5 bases at J, leaving 6 bases unmatched. The CDR3 spans 15 residues. CDR3 sequence: CASSVGDYPTGELFF. CDR3 DNA: TGTGCCAGCAGCGTGGGGGACTATCCGACCGGGGAGCTGTTTTTT.

CDR3 DNA sequence: TGTGCCAGCAGTGTCGGGGGTCAAGGGTCAACTAATGAAAAACTGTTTTTT. It yields the protein CASSVGGQGSTNEKLFF. The chain employs TRBV28 and TRBJ1-4; possible D gene TRBD1, 5 bases. The V and J ends lost 5 bases and 0 bases respectively, with 16 bases between them. Per the germline V gene, CDR1 is MDHEN and CDR2 is SYDVKM. CDR3 length: 17 residues. The full variable domain, rest sourced from reference TRBV28 and TRBJ1-4, is DVKVTQSSRYLVKRTGEKVFLECVQDMDHENMFWYRQDPGLGLRLIYFSYDVKMKEKGDIPEGYSVSREKKERFSLILESASTNQTSMYLCASSVGGQGSTNEKLFFGSGTQLSVL.

The V gene is TRBV7-9, the J gene TRBJ2-1, with D possibly being TRBD2 (5 bases). Trimming stripped 5 bases from V and 0 bases from J, with 17 bases between. This CDR3 is 17 amino acids long. Germline V CDR1 and CDR2: SEHNR, FQNEAQ (reference sequence). The DNA for the CDR3 is TGTGCCAGCAGCCAGGCGGGTAGCCCTATCTCCTACAATGAGCAGTTCTTC. This codes for CASSQAGSPISYNEQFF.